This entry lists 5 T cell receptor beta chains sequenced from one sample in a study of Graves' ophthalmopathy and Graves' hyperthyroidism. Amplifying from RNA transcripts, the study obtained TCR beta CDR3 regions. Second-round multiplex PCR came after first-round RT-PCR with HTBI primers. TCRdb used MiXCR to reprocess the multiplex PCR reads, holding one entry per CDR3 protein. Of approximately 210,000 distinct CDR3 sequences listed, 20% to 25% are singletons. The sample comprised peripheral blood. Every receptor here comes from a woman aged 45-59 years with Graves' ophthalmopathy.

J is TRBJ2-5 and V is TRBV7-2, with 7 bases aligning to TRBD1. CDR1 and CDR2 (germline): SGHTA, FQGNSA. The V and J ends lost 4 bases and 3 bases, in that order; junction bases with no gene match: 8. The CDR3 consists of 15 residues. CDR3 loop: CASSSPTGPKETQYF. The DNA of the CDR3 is TGTGCCAGCAGCTCACCGACAGGGCCCAAAGAGACCCAGTACTTC.

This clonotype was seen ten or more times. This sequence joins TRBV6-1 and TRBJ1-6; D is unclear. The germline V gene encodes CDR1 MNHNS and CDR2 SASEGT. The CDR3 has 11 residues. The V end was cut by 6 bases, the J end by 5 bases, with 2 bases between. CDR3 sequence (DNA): TGTGCCAGCAGAAATAATTCACCCCTCCACTTT. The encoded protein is CASRNNSPLHF.

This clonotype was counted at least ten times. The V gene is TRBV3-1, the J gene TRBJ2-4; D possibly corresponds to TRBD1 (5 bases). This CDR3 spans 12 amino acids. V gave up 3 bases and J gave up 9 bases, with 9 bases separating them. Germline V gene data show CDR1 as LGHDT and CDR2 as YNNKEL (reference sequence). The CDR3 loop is CASSHREGIQYF. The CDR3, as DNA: TGTGCCAGCAGCCACAGGGAAGGCATTCAGTACTTC.

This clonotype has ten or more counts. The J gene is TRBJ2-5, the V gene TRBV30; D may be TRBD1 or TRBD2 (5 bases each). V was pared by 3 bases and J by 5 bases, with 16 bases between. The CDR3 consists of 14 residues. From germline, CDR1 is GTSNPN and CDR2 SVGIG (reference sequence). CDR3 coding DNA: TGTGCCTGGAGCCCGGGAAGGGGCTGGGAGACCCAGTACTTC. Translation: CAWSPGRGWETQYF.

The CDR3 loop is CASSFSGAAYEQYF. The CDR3 coding sequence is TGTGCCAGCAGTTTTTCAGGGGCAGCCTACGAGCAGTACTTC. This chain joins TRBV28 and TRBJ2-7, with a tentative D call TRBD1 (6 bases). The V end lost 3 bases, the J end lost 2 bases, and 11 bases lay between the germline ends. Germline assignment: CDR1 MDHEN and CDR2 SYDVKM. This CDR3 region has 14 residues.